Below, 14 T cell receptor beta chains from the same sample are listed, as sequenced in a study of siplizumab effects on memory and regulatory T cells. Clones were sequenced by immunoSEQ multiplex PCR, and TCRdb holds only the in-frame ones, with some missing. The data contain 100,000 or so clones, about 93% of them singletons. Sequencing used CD4+ T cells sorted from blood. The receptors derive from a human donor in good health.

A single count supports this clone. The CDR3: CASSQDQLGLGQETQYF. Here the CDR3 DNA reads TGCGCCAGCAGCCAAGATCAATTAGGACTAGGACAAGAGACCCAGTACTTC. The chain joins TRBV4-1 to TRBJ2-5, with 7 bases aligning to TRBD2. The germline CDR1 and CDR2 sequences are MGHRA and YSYEKL. The CDR3 extends over 17 amino acids. Trimming at V came to 0 bases and at J to 2 bases, leaving 9 bases not matched to a gene.

A single count supports this clone. The chain recombines TRBV9 with TRBJ2-6; D is possibly TRBD1 or TRBD2 (5 bases each). The germline V and J ends were trimmed by 2 bases and 3 bases, with 15 bases remaining between them. Germline CDR1 is SGDLS and CDR2 is YYNGEE. The CDR3 extends over 17 amino acids. CDR3 bases: TGTGCCAGCAGCGTCGGGACGACCTTCTTTGGGGCCAACGTCCTGACTTTC. It translates to CASSVGTTFFGANVLTF.

The CDR3 protein is CAWSAGDINSPLHF. The CDR3 bases are TGTGCCTGGAGTGCCGGAGATATTAATTCACCCCTCCACTTT. V gene TRBV30 combines with J gene TRBJ1-6; unclear D gene. V was pared by 1 base and J by 6 bases, with 10 bases between. CDR3 length: 14 amino acids. Germline V gene lookup returns CDR1 GTSNPN and CDR2 SVGIG (reference sequence). Drawing the rest from reference TRBV30 and TRBJ1-6, the complete variable domain is SQTIHQWPATLVQPVGSPLSLECTVEGTSNPNLYWYRQAAGRGLQLLFYSVGIGQISSEVPQNLSASRPQDRQFILSSKKLLLSDSGFYLCAWSAGDINSPLHFGNGTRLTVT.

V is TRBV27 and J is TRBJ1-2; D gene ambiguous. Germline V gene data show CDR1 as MNHEY and CDR2 as SMNVEV (reference sequence). The CDR3 has 15 amino acids. Trimming took 2 bases from V and 5 from J, leaving 15 bases between them. The CDR3 reads CASSLLYGGSYGYTF. The CDR3 DNA reads TGTGCCAGCAGTTTACTGTACGGAGGGAGTTATGGCTACACCTTC.

This chain uses TRBV7-9 with TRBJ2-1, with 10 bases that match TRBD2. Germline V gene lookup returns CDR1 SEHNR and CDR2 FQNEAQ (reference sequence). The CDR3 has 16 residues. Unmatched junction bases numbered 9, after V lost 3 bases and J lost 7 bases. In nucleotides, the CDR3 is TGTGCCAGCAGCTTGGTCAGCGGGGGGGCCAGGAATGAGCAGTTCTTC. Amino acids: CASSLVSGGARNEQFF.

This chain uses TRBV19 with TRBJ2-5, with D tentatively TRBD1 (5 bases). This CDR3 has 14 amino acids. Trimming stripped 5 bases from V and 4 bases from J, with 14 bases between. Per germline, CDR1 LNHDA and CDR2 SQIVND (reference sequence). DNA of the CDR3: TGTGCCAGTAGTCGCGGTGGGGCAGTAGAGACCCAGTACTTC. Its translation: CASSRGGAVETQYF.

This clone appeared once. The rearrangement links TRBV9 to TRBJ2-1, with D perhaps TRBD1 (6 bases). Trimming shortened V by 2 bases and J by 9 bases, and 15 bases separated the two germline ends. The CDR3 consists of 14 residues. The germline V gene encodes CDR1 SGDLS and CDR2 YYNGEE. CDR3 sequence (DNA): TGTGCCAGCAGCGTCCAATACAGGGAATCTGAGCAGTTCTTC. It translates to CASSVQYRESEQFF. Full variable domain (outside the CDR3, taken from reference TRBV9 and TRBJ2-1): DSGVTQTPKHLITATGQRVTLRCSPRSGDLSVYWYQQSLDQGLQFLIQYYNGEERAKGNILERFSAQQFPDLHSELNLSSLELGDSALYFCASSVQYRESEQFFGPGTRLTVL.

This sequence joins TRBV30 and TRBJ1-2; D possibly corresponds to TRBD1 (5 bases). This CDR3 spans 11 amino acids. The germline V gene encodes CDR1 GTSNPN and CDR2 SVGIG (reference sequence). Written as DNA, the CDR3 is TGTGCAATAGGGGTAAACTATGGCTACACCTTC. Its translation: CAIGVNYGYTF.

The chain uses TRBV30 and TRBJ1-2; D is unclear. V lost 5 bases and J lost 4, with 8 bases in between. This CDR3 is 11 amino acids long. Germline assignment: CDR1 GTSNPN and CDR2 SVGIG (reference sequence). CDR3 nucleotides: TGTGCCTGGGCCTCGGGCTATGGCTACACCTTC. It codes for CAWASGYGYTF.

The J gene is TRBJ1-4, the V gene TRBV13; TRBD1 might be the D (6 bases). Germline V gene data show CDR1 as PRHDT and CDR2 as FYEKMQ (reference sequence). This CDR3 spans 15 amino acids. The V end lost 4 bases, the J end lost 11 bases, and 20 bases lay between the germline ends. The CDR3, as DNA: TGTGCCAGCAGCTCCTATCCCCAGGGGAGTCGGAAACTGTTTTTT. This gives the protein CASSSYPQGSRKLFF.

In its sample, this clone was seen once. The V call is TRBV6-6, the J call TRBJ2-1; 10 bases are a match to TRBD2. V lost 6 bases to trimming and J lost 5 bases; unmatched junction nucleotides: 7. The CDR3 has 15 amino acids. Germline V gene sequence: CDR1 MNHNY, CDR2 SVGAGI (reference sequence). CDR3 amino acids: CASRKSGGANNEQFF. The CDR3 nucleotides read TGTGCCAGCAGGAAGAGCGGGGGGGCGAACAATGAGCAGTTCTTC.

The V gene is TRBV29-1, the J gene TRBJ2-5; D call uncertain. The CDR3 covers 15 residues. The V end lost 4 bases, the J end lost 2 bases, and 17 bases lay between the germline ends. Per the germline V gene, CDR1 is SQVTM and CDR2 is ANQGSEA. The CDR3 DNA sequence: TGCAGCGTTGGGGTGGCCGGCAGAACTCAAGAGACCCAGTACTTC. Translated: CSVGVAGRTQETQYF.

J is TRBJ1-2 and V is TRBV6-4; a weak D match, TRBD1 (5 bases). Trimming stripped 0 bases from V and 6 bases from J, with 14 bases between. CDR3 length: 15 amino acids. Germline values: CDR1 MRHNA, CDR2 SNTAGT. In nucleotides, the CDR3 is TGTGCCAGCAGTGACTCGTCGCAGGGAAGGGATGGCTACACCTTC. It translates to CASSDSSQGRDGYTF.

This clone came up once. The chain joins TRBV27 to TRBJ2-1; 12 bases are shared with TRBD2. V trimming: 6 bases; J trimming: 5 bases; junction bases outside the gene matches: 5. The CDR3 loop spans 15 amino acids. The germline CDR1 and CDR2 sequences are MNHEY and SMNVEV (reference sequence). The chain's CDR3 is CASRPLAGGDNEQFF. DNA of the CDR3: TGTGCCAGCAGGCCGCTAGCGGGAGGGGACAATGAGCAGTTCTTC.